The following is a TCR beta chain sequence with its context. The target antigen is unknown. The sample belongs to a study of OX40 agonist ivuxolimab in advanced cancers. Study as a whole: Ivuxolimab is an agonistic anti-OX40 (CD134) antibody, and patients were treated with it. General study findings and limits: With doses of 0.1 to 3.0 mg/kg, CD4+ and CD8+ blood T cells had undergone clonal expansion by week 6. The study found that CD8+ T cells averaged more expanded clones than CD4+.

Assay used: immunoSEQ multiplex PCR; TCRdb lists only in-frame clones, some missing. The table has about 48,000 clones, 88% seen once; the top ten hold roughly three fifths. Blood sampling took place at baseline, cycle 4 day 1, and cycle 7 day 1. The CDR3 totals 15 residues. The V gene lost 5 bases and the J gene lost 1 base, with 15 bases spanning the gap. Germline CDR1 is MNHEY and CDR2 is SVGAGI. The sample here was CD4+ or CD8+ T cells sorted from blood, taken in a trial of the OX40 agonist ivuxolimab. This receptor was identified in an adult with an advanced solid tumor such as melanoma, head and neck, liver or kidney cancer. The chain joins TRBV6-5 to TRBJ2-7; TRBD1 might be the D (6 bases). CDR3 amino acids: CASSPYWTDSYEQYF. In nucleotides, the CDR3 is TGTGCCAGCAGTCCCTACTGGACAGATTCCTACGAGCAGTACTTC.